This T cell receptor (beta chain) comes out of a study of human T cells and chemical hapten exposure. Study-wide context: Patients, predominantly female, presented with alopecia areata, totalis or universalis. Points from the study as a whole: Patch test score showed a positive correlation with PT1 expanded TCR counts.

This clonotype was seen at least ten times. Its target is not known. Time point meaning: patch test 2, 6 weeks after DPC sensitization. This sample's treatment: therapeutic diphenylcyclopropenone sensitization with weekly scalp DPC. Donation of samples came from alopecia patients who were 18 to 70 years old and suitable for DPC. In the library, unique molecular identifiers were attached to individual cDNA molecules. TCRdb reanalysed the RACE reads using MiXCR and keeps one entry per CDR3 protein. The table lists approximately 68,000 distinct CDR3 sequences, 8.5% of them singletons. Sequenced here: whole blood, sampled in connection with sensitization to the hapten diphenylcyclopropenone (DPC). This clonotype was sampled from a woman in her 50s with alopecia areata. Some clones in this sample may be carry-over from other donors' samples.

The CDR3, as DNA: TGCAGCGTTCTAGAGGGACAGAACTATGGCTACACCTTC. It encodes CSVLEGQNYGYTF. This chain links TRBV29-1 with TRBJ1-2, with 7 positions matching TRBD1. V gave up 5 bases and J gave up 2 bases; unmatched junction bases: 5. The CDR3 is made up of 13 amino acids. Germline CDR1 is SQVTM and CDR2 is ANQGSEA.